The 6 T cell receptor beta chains presented below share a single source sample, sequenced in a study of cytomegalovirus exposure and HLA in healthy donors. It was with 60 Vbeta and 13 Jbeta primers that the PCR ran. Sequenced by immunoSEQ multiplex PCR; TCRdb stores in-frame clones only, minus some. The sample yields around 100,000 clones, 50% to 75% seen once. Sequencing used PBMCs. These TCRs come from a young man in good health and CMV-seronegative.

The chain uses TRBV7-2 and TRBJ1-4, with 7 bases aligning to TRBD1. From germline, CDR1 is SGHTA and CDR2 FQGNSA. J lost 4 bases, V lost 4 bases, and 9 bases had no gene match. The CDR3 is made up of 16 amino acids. CDR3 sequence reads: CASSSGWTGHNEKLFF. CDR3 coding DNA: TGTGCCAGCAGCTCCGGGTGGACAGGACATAATGAAAAACTGTTTTTT.

V is TRBV7-2 and J is TRBJ1-1, with D unclear. CDR1 is SGHTA and CDR2 is FQGNSA in the germline V gene. The CDR3 contains 14 residues. V dropped 4 bases and J dropped 3 bases, with 12 bases sitting between them. CDR3 sequence reads: CASSSYGVHTEAFF. Written as DNA, the CDR3 is TGTGCCAGCAGCTCATACGGGGTACACACTGAAGCTTTCTTT.

This chain links TRBV5-4 with TRBJ2-1; TRBD2 is a possible D gene (5 bases). The germline V gene encodes CDR1 SGHNT and CDR2 YYREEE (reference sequence). With 7 bases removed from V and 5 bases from J, the gap between germline ends came to 22 bases. The CDR3 runs to 16 residues. The CDR3 here is CASRPSRGRIDNEQFF. The CDR3, as DNA: TGTGCCAGCCGCCCGTCCCGAGGGAGAATCGACAATGAGCAGTTCTTC.

The chain has TRBV6-4 and TRBJ1-1; TRBD1 matches at 7 bases. The ends lost 3 bases at V and 1 base at J; junction bases unmatched: 2. Per germline, CDR1 MRHNA and CDR2 SNTAGT. The CDR3 runs to 14 residues. The CDR3 sequence is CASSEGTANTEAFF. As DNA, the CDR3 is TGTGCCAGCAGTGAAGGGACAGCGAACACTGAAGCTTTCTTT.

The chain carries TRBV6-1 and TRBJ2-7; TRBD1 is a possible D gene (6 bases). CDR1 and CDR2 from the germline V gene are MNHNS and SASEGT. V shed 6 bases and J shed 4 bases, with 16 bases lying between them. The CDR3 length is 14 residues. For the CDR3, the DNA is TGTGCCAGCAGCCCCCCGAGGGGGAAATACGAGCAGTACTTC. Translation gives CASSPPRGKYEQYF.

J is TRBJ1-4 and V is TRBV4-2; a weak D match, TRBD1 (6 bases). Per the germline V gene, CDR1 is LGHNA and CDR2 is YNFKEQ. There are 17 residues in the CDR3. The germline V and J ends were trimmed by 0 bases and 4 bases, with 15 bases remaining between them. CDR3 loop: CASSQDLEGGDNEKLFF. CDR3 coding DNA: TGTGCCAGCAGCCAAGATCTCGAGGGGGGGGATAATGAAAAACTGTTTTTT.